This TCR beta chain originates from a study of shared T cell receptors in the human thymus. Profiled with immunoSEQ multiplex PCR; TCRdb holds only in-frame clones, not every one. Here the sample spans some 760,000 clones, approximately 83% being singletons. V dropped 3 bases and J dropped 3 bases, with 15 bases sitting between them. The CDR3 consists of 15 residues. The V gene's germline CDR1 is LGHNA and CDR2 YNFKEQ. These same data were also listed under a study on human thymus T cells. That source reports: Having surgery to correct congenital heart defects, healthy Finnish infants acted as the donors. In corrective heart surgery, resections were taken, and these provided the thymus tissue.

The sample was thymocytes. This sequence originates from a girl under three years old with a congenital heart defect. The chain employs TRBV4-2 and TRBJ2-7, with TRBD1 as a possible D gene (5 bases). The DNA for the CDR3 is TGTGCCAGCAGCCACTCCCCTGGGGCTAACTACGAGCAGTACTTC. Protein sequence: CASSHSPGANYEQYF.